The 19 T cell receptor beta chains presented below share a single source sample, sequenced in a study of tumor-infiltrating lymphocytes in primary liver carcinoma. Germline DNA was also extracted, and blood RNA derived from unsorted whole blood. Total RNA (approximately 500 ng) served as template for TCR beta cDNA synthesis primed by a constant-region primer. Slightly modified ARM-PCR served as the procedure for the TCR beta libraries. These libraries came from three rounds of nested multiplex PCR. The first two PCR rounds, approximately 10 cycles each, used TRBV1-TRBV30 forward primers and a C-beta reverse primer. TCRdb reprocessed the multiplex PCR reads with MiXCR, giving one entry per CDR3 protein. The table lists 330,000 or so distinct CDR3 sequences, roughly 61% of them singletons. Sequenced input: peripheral blood. These receptors were collected from a man aged 40-49 years with primary liver carcinoma and hepatitis B virus infection.

On this clonotype: The junction and the germline gene differ at one end; a read error may be behind it. The chain carries TRBV4-1 and TRBJ2-7; the match to TRBD1 covers 7 bases. CDR3 length: 15 amino acids. From germline, CDR1 is MGHRA and CDR2 YSYEKL. CDR3 nucleotide sequence: TGCGCCAGCAGCCAAGGACAGGGTCTTTCCTACGAGCTGTATTTC. Encoded protein: CASSQGQGLSYELYF.

About this clonotype itself: This may be a read error, as it is one base from a much larger clone. This chain uses TRBV6-2 or TRBV6-3 with TRBJ2-7; D is perhaps TRBD2 (6 bases). Germline loops: CDR1 MNHEY, CDR2 SVGEGT. This CDR3 has 16 amino acids. The CDR3 is CASGYLGRPQDNEQYF. DNA for the CDR3: TGTGCCAGCGGTTACCTAGGGAGGCCGCAGGACAACGAGCAGTACTTC.

The chain employs TRBV25-1 and TRBJ2-5; possible D gene TRBD1, 8 bases. The CDR3 runs to 16 residues. Germline V gene sequence: CDR1 MGHDK, CDR2 SYGVNS. Deletions cut 2 bases from V and 4 bases from J, with 17 bases between. The CDR3 nucleotides read TGTGCCAGCAGTGAAATACAGGGGGGGGTCCGAGAGACCCAGTACTTC. It specifies CASSEIQGGVRETQYF.

This clonotype was counted many times. CDR3 sequence reads: CASSESARANYGYTF. CDR3 bases: TGCGCCAGCAGTGAGTCCGCCAGGGCTAACTATGGCTACACCTTC. J is TRBJ1-2 and V is TRBV10-2, with D perhaps TRBD1 (5 bases). Germline CDR1 and CDR2: WSHSY and SAAADI. The CDR3 contains 15 residues. Trimming took 0 bases from V and 0 from J, leaving 8 bases between them.

This clonotype was observed a few times. The chain uses TRBV11-2 and TRBJ1-1; the match to TRBD1 covers 7 bases. CDR1 SGHAT and CDR2 FQNNGV come from the germline V gene. V lost 1 base and J lost 4; bases outside the gene matches: 12. This CDR3 spans 17 amino acids. CDR3 nucleotides: TGTGCCAGCAGCTTAGTCCCTTTAAACAGGGGTGCCACTGAAGCTTTCTTT. This codes for CASSLVPLNRGATEAFF.

This clonotype has a count of ten or more. The chain couples TRBV29-1 to TRBJ1-2; 8 bases map to TRBD1. CDR3 length equals 12 residues. V lost 2 bases and J lost 8; bases outside the gene matches: 4. CDR1 and CDR2 (germline): SQVTM, ANQGSEA. As DNA, the CDR3 is TGCAGCGTTGAAAATACAGGGGGAGGCTACACCTTC. The encoded protein is CSVENTGGGYTF.

This clonotype was picked up one time. A much bigger clone sits one base away, suggesting this may be a read error. Because it lacks the conserved phenylalanine or tryptophan at the end, this CDR3 is likely a read error. The chain recombines TRBV6-1 with TRBJ2-3; 12 bases agree with TRBD2. This CDR3 has 16 amino acids. V lost 4 bases and J lost 5; bases outside the gene matches: 7. The V gene's germline CDR1 is MNHNS and CDR2 SASEGT. The CDR3 DNA reads TGTGCCAGCAGTGTCCTTGGACTAGCGGGACAAGATACGCAGTATTCT. It encodes CASSVLGLAGQDTQYS.

This clonotype was detected once. The chain employs TRBV11-2 and TRBJ1-2, with a weak D call TRBD1 (5 bases). The V end was cut by 5 bases, the J end by 10 bases, with 20 bases between. The length of the CDR3 is 14 residues. CDR1 is SGHAT, CDR2 FQNNGV, per germline. This chain's CDR3 is CASSKQEDLYVYTF. The CDR3, as DNA: TGTGCCAGCAGCAAACAGGAAGACCTCTACGTCTACACCTTC. Based on the CDR3 plus reference TRBV11-2 and TRBJ1-2, the full variable domain is EAGVAQSPRYKIIEKRQSVAFWCNPISGHATLYWYQQILGQGPKLLIQFQNNGVVDDSQLPKDRFSAERLKGVDSTLKIQPAKLEDSAVYLCASSKQEDLYVYTFGSGTRLTVV.

Points on this clonotype: This could be a read error, since a much larger clone is one nucleotide away. This chain joins TRBV10-3 and TRBJ2-7; maybe TRBD2 (5 bases). CDR1 ENHRY and CDR2 SYGVKD come from the germline V gene. This CDR3 spans 14 amino acids. The V and J ends lost 7 bases and 2 bases respectively, with 15 bases between them. The DNA of the CDR3 is TGTGCCATCATTGACCGAGGGCAAGCCTACGAGCAGTACTTC. Amino acids: CAIIDRGQAYEQYF.

This chain uses TRBV6-5 with TRBJ2-7; 7 nucleotides match TRBD1. V lost 4 bases and J lost 6; bases outside the gene matches: 6. Germline lookup yields CDR1 MNHEY and CDR2 SVGAGI. The CDR3 contains 13 residues. The CDR3 nucleotides read TGTGCCAGCAGTTCCTGGACAGGTTCCGAGCAGTACTTC. Translating it yields CASSSWTGSEQYF.

The rearrangement uses TRBV6-6 and TRBJ2-1; D may be TRBD1 (7 bases). V lost 11 bases and J 10 bases, leaving 21 bases between the germline ends. The CDR3 covers 13 residues. CDR1 and CDR2 (germline): MNHNY, SVGAGI (reference sequence). The CDR3 loop reads CADTTGDSREQFF. The CDR3 DNA follows: TGTGCCGACACCACAGGGGACTCCCGGGAGCAGTTCTTC.

About this clonotype: The junction and the germline gene differ at one end; a read error may be behind it. The CDR3 region is CASSEGPQPDMQYF. CDR3 in DNA: TGTGCCAGCTCAGAGGGGCCGCAGCCAGATATGCAGTATTTT. The chain couples TRBV6-6 to TRBJ2-3, with D perhaps given as TRBD1 or TRBD2 (5 bases each). CDR3 length: 14 amino acids. The germline gives CDR1 MNHNY, CDR2 SVGAGI (reference sequence).

The chain has TRBV20-1 and TRBJ2-3; the D is unclear. This CDR3 has 13 amino acids. Germline-derived CDR1 and CDR2 are DFQATT and SNEGSKA (reference sequence). V dropped 3 bases and J dropped 6 bases, with 13 bases sitting between them. The CDR3: CSARRSPGDTQYF. CDR3 DNA: TGCAGTGCTAGGCGTTCCCCTGGGGATACGCAGTATTTT.

As regards this clonotype: Sequence at one end of the junction differs from germline and may be a read error. The chain has TRBV6-2 or TRBV6-3 and TRBJ2-5, with D perhaps TRBD2 (5 bases). This CDR3 has 13 amino acids. The germline V gene has CDR1 MNHEY and CDR2 SVGEGT. CDR3 amino acids: CASETGNQDTQYF. For the CDR3, the DNA is TGTGCCAGCGAGACCGGGAATCAAGACACCCAGTATTTC.

The chain recombines TRBV28 with TRBJ2-1; 8 bases fit TRBD1. The CDR3 has 15 residues. Germline V gives CDR1 MDHEN, CDR2 SYDVKM. With 4 bases clipped from V and 6 bases from J, the junction kept 8 bases outside the gene matches. The chain's CDR3 is CASSWTGKGSNEQFF. CDR3 DNA: TGTGCCAGCAGTTGGACAGGGAAGGGTTCCAATGAGCAGTTCTTC.

On this clonotype itself: Just one base apart from a much larger clone, this may be a read error. This chain joins TRBV6-5 and TRBJ1-1; D uncertain. V shed 2 bases and J shed 6 bases, with 10 bases lying between them. Germline V gene data show CDR1 as MNHEY and CDR2 as SVGAGI. The CDR3 is 13 residues long. CDR3 sequence reads: CASSYVSEAEAFF. In nucleotides, the CDR3 is TGTGCCAGCAGTTACGTTAGTGAAGCTGAAGCTTTCTTT.

Remarks on this clonotype: One end of the junction varies from germline; a read error may be responsible. The rearrangement links TRBV11-2 to TRBJ2-5; possibly TRBD2 for D (6 bases). The CDR3 totals 15 residues. CDR1 and CDR2 from the germline V gene are SGHAT and FQNNGV. The CDR3 region is CAGSLPGVIQETQYF. CDR3 bases: TGTGCCGGCAGCCTCCCGGGGGTAATCCAAGAGACCCAGTACTTC.

Worth noting for this clonotype: Compared with germline, one end of the junction differs, possibly owing to a read error. J is TRBJ2-1 and V is TRBV11-2; TRBD2 aligns across 7 bases. The CDR3 is 15 amino acids. Looked up from germline, CDR1 is SGHAT and CDR2 is FQNNGV. The chain's CDR3 is CVSSLGEGIENELSF. The CDR3 region has the DNA TGTGTCAGCAGCTTAGGGGAGGGGATCGAGAATGAGCTGTCCTTC.

The genes are TRBV11-2 and TRBJ1-2, with TRBD1 matching over 8 bases. This CDR3 has 16 amino acids. Losses at the gene ends were 2 bases for V and 7 bases for J; bases not matched to a gene: 12. Germline V gene data show CDR1 as SGHAT and CDR2 as FQNNGV. In DNA form, the CDR3 reads TGTGCCAGCAGCTTATACGGGACAGGAGCCTACTGTGGCTACACCTTC. The encoded protein is CASSLYGTGAYCGYTF.